These T cell receptor beta chains were read from a single sample in a study of blood T cell repertoires in COVID-19. Measured with immunoSEQ multiplex PCR; TCRdb has only the in-frame clones, and not every one. The sample includes about 300,000 clones, about 89% seen only once; the top ten take about 4.2%. The sample was peripheral blood. These receptors were obtained from a man aged 40-49 years with acute or convalescent COVID-19. The conserved cysteine and the conserved F or W are not part of the CDR3 here.

j_gene: TRBJ2-3
v_gene: TRBV5-1
CDR3aa: ASSLGARTDTQY

j_gene: TRBJ2-1
v_gene: TRBV4-1
CDR3aa: ASSQEGSFSGGTGEQF

j_gene: TRBJ1-1
v_gene: TRBV11-2
CDR3aa: ASSPQRNTEAF

j_gene: TRBJ1-3
v_gene: TRBV5-1
CDR3aa: ASSPRYGSSGNTIY

j_gene: TRBJ2-3
v_gene: TRBV7-2
CDR3aa: ASSPLGTGKDTQY

j_gene: TRBJ2-1
v_gene: TRBV9
CDR3aa: ASSVGGLAGEQF

j_gene: TRBJ2-3
v_gene: TRBV6-6
CDR3aa: ASSSGDTQY

j_gene: TRBJ1-4
v_gene: TRBV29-1
CDR3aa: SAARDRAEKLF

j_gene: TRBJ1-1
v_gene: TRBV5-1
CDR3aa: ASSFRTGGVGVAF

j_gene: TRBJ2-7
v_gene: TRBV2
CDR3aa: ASKADRGYEQY

j_gene: TRBJ2-3
v_gene: TRBV29-1
CDR3aa: SVERGGPDTQY

j_gene: TRBJ1-2
v_gene: TRBV6-5
CDR3aa: ASRRTANYGYT

j_gene: TRBJ1-2
v_gene: TRBV6-5
CDR3aa: ASRLTGGVGGYT

j_gene: TRBJ1-2
v_gene: TRBV6-5
CDR3aa: ASSYRDRGHGYT

j_gene: TRBJ1-1
v_gene: TRBV30
CDR3aa: AWSAPRTEAF

j_gene: TRBJ1-1
v_gene: TRBV19
CDR3aa: ASSADRTNTEAF

j_gene: TRBJ1-5
v_gene: TRBV7-8
CDR3aa: ASSLWTGRQPQH

j_gene: TRBJ2-1
v_gene: TRBV30
CDR3aa: AWIPGTSGGFEYNEQF

j_gene: TRBJ1-2
v_gene: TRBV10-3
CDR3aa: AIIGTGTGYT

j_gene: TRBJ1-1
v_gene: TRBV5-1
CDR3aa: ASSLDGQTNTEAF

j_gene: TRBJ2-1
v_gene: TRBV14
CDR3aa: ASSHISGGGDNEQF

j_gene: TRBJ2-6
v_gene: TRBV27
CDR3aa: ASKGSGLRTNVLT